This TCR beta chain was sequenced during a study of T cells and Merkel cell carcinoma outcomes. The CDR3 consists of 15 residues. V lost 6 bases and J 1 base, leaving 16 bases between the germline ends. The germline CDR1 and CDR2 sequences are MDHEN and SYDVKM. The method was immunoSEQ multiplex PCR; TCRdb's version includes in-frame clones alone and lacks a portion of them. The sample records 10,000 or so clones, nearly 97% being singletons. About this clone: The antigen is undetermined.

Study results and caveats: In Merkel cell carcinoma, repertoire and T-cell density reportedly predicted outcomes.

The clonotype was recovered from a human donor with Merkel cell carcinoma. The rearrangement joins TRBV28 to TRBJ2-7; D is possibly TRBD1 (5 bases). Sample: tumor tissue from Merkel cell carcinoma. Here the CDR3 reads CASRPTDKRSYEQYF. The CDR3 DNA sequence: TGTGCCAGCAGGCCCACGGACAAAAGATCCTACGAGCAGTACTTC.